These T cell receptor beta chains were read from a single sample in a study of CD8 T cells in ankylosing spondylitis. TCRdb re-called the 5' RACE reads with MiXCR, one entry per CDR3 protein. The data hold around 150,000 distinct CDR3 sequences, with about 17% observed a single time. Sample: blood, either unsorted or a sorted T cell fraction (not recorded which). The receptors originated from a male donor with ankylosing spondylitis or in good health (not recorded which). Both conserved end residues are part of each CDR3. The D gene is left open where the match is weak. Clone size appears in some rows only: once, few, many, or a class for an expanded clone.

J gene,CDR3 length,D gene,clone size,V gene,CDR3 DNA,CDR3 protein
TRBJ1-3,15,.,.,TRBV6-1,TGTGCCAGCAGCTCGCCGGGAAGCTCTGGAAACACCATATATTTT,CASSSPGSSGNTIYF
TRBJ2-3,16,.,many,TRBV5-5,TGTGCCAGCAGCTTCTACAGGGGGGGAGGCACAGATACGCAGTATTTT,CASSFYRGGGTDTQYF
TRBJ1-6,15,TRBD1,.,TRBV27,TGTGCCAGCAGTCCCGAACACAGGGGTAATTCACCCCTCCACTTT,CASSPEHRGNSPLHF
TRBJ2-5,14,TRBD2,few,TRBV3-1,TGTGCCAGCAGCCACGGGGGGTTCCAAGAGATCCAGTACTTC,CASSHGGFQEIQYF
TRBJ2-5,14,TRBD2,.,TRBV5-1,TGCGCCAGCAGCCCCCCTGCGGGAGTTGAGACCCAGTACTTC,CASSPPAGVETQYF
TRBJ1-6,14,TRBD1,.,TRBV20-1,TGCAGTGCTTGGACGGGACAGGGGGCTTCACCCCTCCACTTT,CSAWTGQGASPLHF
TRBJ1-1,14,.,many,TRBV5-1,TGCGCCAGCAGCTTGGTGTCAGGCATGGCTGAAGCTTTCTTT,CASSLVSGMAEAFF
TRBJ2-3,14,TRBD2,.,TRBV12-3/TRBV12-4,TGTGCCAGCCCCCCGGCGGGAGGGCCCGATACGCAGTATTTT,CASPPAGGPDTQYF
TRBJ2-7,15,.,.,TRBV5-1,TGCGCCAGCAGCTTAGAAGGGGTCCACTCCTACGAGCAGTACTTC,CASSLEGVHSYEQYF
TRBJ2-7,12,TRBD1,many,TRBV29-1,TGCAGCGTTGACACAGGGGGATACGAGCAGTACTTC,CSVDTGGYEQYF
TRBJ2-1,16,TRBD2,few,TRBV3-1,TGTGCCAGCAGCCAAGCGATGACTAGCGTTTACAATGAGCAGTTCTTC,CASSQAMTSVYNEQFF
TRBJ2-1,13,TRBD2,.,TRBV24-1,TGTGCCACGGAGAGGGAGGGCGCCAATGAGCAGTTCTTC,CATEREGANEQFF
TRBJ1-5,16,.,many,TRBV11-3,TGTGCCAGCAGCTCCGTCGAAGGGTATAGCAATCAGCCCCAGCATTTT,CASSSVEGYSNQPQHF
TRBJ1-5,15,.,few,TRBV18,TGTGCCAGCTCCCCCGGCGTGGATAGCAATCAGCCCCAGCATTTT,CASSPGVDSNQPQHF
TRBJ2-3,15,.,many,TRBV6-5,TGTGCCAGCAGTTACTCTGGCGCTAGCACAGATACGCAGTATTTT,CASSYSGASTDTQYF
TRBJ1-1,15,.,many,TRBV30,TGTGCCTGGACCCGGGGGGGCACCAGGAACACTGAAGCTTTCTTT,CAWTRGGTRNTEAFF
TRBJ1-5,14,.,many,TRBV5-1,TGCGCCAGCAGCTTGGGTGGGGGGAATCAGCCCCAGCATTTT,CASSLGGGNQPQHF
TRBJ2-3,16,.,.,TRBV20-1,TGCAGTGCTACCGGGCTTAGGCGGGAAAAGGCAGATACGCAGTATTTT,CSATGLRREKADTQYF
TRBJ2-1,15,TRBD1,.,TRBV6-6,TGTGCCAGTGGAGGGGGACAGGGGGCGTCGAATGAGCAGTTCTTC,CASGGGQGASNEQFF
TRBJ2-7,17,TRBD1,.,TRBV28,TGTGCCAGCAGTTTACCCGCAGGGGGTGTCAGGGGGTACGAGCAGTACTTC,CASSLPAGGVRGYEQYF
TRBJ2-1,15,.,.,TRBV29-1,TGCAGCGTTGTAAGCGGGGACAGCAGCTACAATGAGCAGTTCTTC,CSVVSGDSSYNEQFF
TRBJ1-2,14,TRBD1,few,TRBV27,TGTGCCAGCAGTTTACAGGGGGTCGCTTATGGCTACACCTTC,CASSLQGVAYGYTF
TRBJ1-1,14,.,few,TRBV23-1,TGCGCCAGCAGTCAATCGTTAAAGAACACTGAAGCTTTCTTT,CASSQSLKNTEAFF
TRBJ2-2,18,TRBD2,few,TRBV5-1,TGCGCCAGCAGCTTGGGAACGACTAGCGGGAGGGCCTCCGGGGAGCTGTTTTTT,CASSLGTTSGRASGELFF
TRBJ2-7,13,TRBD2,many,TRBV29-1,TGCAGCGCCGCCCTCCGCGGGAGGCGCGAGCAGTACTTC,CSAALRGRREQYF
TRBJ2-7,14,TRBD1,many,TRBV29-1,TGCAGCGTTGATACCGGGACAGGCCTCTACGAGCAGTACTTC,CSVDTGTGLYEQYF
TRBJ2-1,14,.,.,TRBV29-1,TGCAGCGTTCATCCGTCGGGGGGCGGTTCTGAGCAGTTCTTC,CSVHPSGGGSEQFF
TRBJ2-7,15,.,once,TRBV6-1,TGTGCCAGCAGGAGGGAGAGGCAGGGTCTCTACGAGCAGTACTTC,CASRRERQGLYEQYF
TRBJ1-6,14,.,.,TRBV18,TGTGCCAGCTCACCACAAGGGGAGAATTCACCCCTCCACTTT,CASSPQGENSPLHF
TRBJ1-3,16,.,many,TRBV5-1,TGCGCCAGCAGCTTTATGGCCAGCCACTCTGGAAACACCATATATTTT,CASSFMASHSGNTIYF